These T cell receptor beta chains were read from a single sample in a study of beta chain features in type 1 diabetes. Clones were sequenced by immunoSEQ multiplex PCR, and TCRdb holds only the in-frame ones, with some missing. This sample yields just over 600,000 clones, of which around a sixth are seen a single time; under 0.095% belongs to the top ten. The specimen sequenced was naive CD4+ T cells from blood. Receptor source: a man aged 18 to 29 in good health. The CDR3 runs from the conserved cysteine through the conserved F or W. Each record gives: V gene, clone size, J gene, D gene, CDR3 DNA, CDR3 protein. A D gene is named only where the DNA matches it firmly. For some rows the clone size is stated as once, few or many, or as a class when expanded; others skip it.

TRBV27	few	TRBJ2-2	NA	TGTGCCAGCAGTTTAGGGAAGAACACCGGGGAGCTGTTTTTT	CASSLGKNTGELFF
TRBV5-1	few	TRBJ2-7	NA	TGCGCCAGCACTCCCGGGGCGATTGGCTCCTACGAGCAGTACTTC	CASTPGAIGSYEQYF
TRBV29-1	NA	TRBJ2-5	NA	TGCAGCGTTGTAATGAGAATCCTACAAGAGACCCAGTACTTC	CSVVMRILQETQYF
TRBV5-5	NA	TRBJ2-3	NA	TGTGCCAGCCGGCTGCAGTCCACAGATACGCAGTATTTT	CASRLQSTDTQYF
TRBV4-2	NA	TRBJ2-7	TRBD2	TGTGCCAGCAGCCAAGAGAGGGCGGGAGTCACCTACGAGCAGTACTTC	CASSQERAGVTYEQYF
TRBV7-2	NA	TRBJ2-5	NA	TGTGCCAGCAGCTTAGAAGGACAGTACGGGACCCAGTACTTC	CASSLEGQYGTQYF
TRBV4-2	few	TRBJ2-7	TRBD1	TGTGCCAGCAGCCAAGATCATGGGACAGGGCACGACGAGCAGTACTTC	CASSQDHGTGHDEQYF
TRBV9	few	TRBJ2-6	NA	TGTGCCCGCAGCCCCTGGGGGTTAGGGGGGTTCTCTGGGGCCAACGTCCTGACTTTC	CARSPWGLGGFSGANVLTF
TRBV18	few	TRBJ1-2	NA	TGTGCCAGCTCACTACGACAGTCTGGCTACACCTTC	CASSLRQSGYTF
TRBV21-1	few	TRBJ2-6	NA	TGTGCCAGCAGCAAAAGCGGTTCTGGGGCCAACGTCCTGACTTTC	CASSKSGSGANVLTF
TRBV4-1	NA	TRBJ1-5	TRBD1	TGCGCCAGCAGCGGAACAGGGGATAGCAATCAGCCCCAGCATTTT	CASSGTGDSNQPQHF
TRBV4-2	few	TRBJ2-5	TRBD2	TGTGCCAGCAGCCACCGATCTAGCGGGAACCGCCAAGAGACCCAGTACTTC	CASSHRSSGNRQETQYF
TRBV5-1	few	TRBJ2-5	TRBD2	TGCGCCAGCAGAATAAGCGGGGACGCGGAGACCCAGTACTTC	CASRISGDAETQYF
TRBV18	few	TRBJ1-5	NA	TGTGCCAGCTCACCACAGACAGGAGGGGGTCAGCCCCAGCATTTT	CASSPQTGGGQPQHF
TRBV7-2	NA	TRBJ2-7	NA	TGTGCCAGCAGTTACCAACAGGGACCTAGCTACGAGCAGTACTTC	CASSYQQGPSYEQYF
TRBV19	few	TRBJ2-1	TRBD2	TGTGCCAGTACCCACGGGACTAGCGGGAACAATGAGCAGTTCTTC	CASTHGTSGNNEQFF
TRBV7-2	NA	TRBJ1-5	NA	TGTGCCAGCAGCTTAATTGGGGTCGGCAATCAGCCCCAGCATTTT	CASSLIGVGNQPQHF
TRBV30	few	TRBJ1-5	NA	TGTGCCTGGGGGAGTTCGGGAGCCCAGCATTTT	CAWGSSGAQHF
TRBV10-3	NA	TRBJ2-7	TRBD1	TGTGCCATCAGCCGGGACAGGGGATCCTACGAGCAGTACTTC	CAISRDRGSYEQYF
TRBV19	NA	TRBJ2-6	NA	TGTGCCAGTAGGTTCTCTGGGGCCAACGTCCTGACTTTC	CASRFSGANVLTF
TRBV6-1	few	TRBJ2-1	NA	TGTGCCAGCACTAAAGACAACCCGGGGGTTGAGCAGTTCTTC	CASTKDNPGVEQFF
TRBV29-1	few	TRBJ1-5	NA	TGCAGCGCAAAAGAAGCGACGGGGCAGCCCCAGCATTTT	CSAKEATGQPQHF
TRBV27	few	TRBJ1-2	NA	TGTGCCAGCAGTCTCAGGCGGGACACTAACTATGGCTACACCTTC	CASSLRRDTNYGYTF
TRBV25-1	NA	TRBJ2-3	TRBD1	TGTGCCAGCAGTGCGACAGGGAAGGATACGCAGTATTTT	CASSATGKDTQYF
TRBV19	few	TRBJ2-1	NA	TGTGCCAGTTCGACCCCCCGCAGAACGGGCAATGAGCAGTTCTTC	CASSTPRRTGNEQFF
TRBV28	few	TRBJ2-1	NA	TGTGCCAGCAGTGGCCTAGTTTACCATGAGCAGTTCTTC	CASSGLVYHEQFF
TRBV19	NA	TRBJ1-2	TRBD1	TGTGCCAGTCGACCTCTGACGGACAGGGGGCCTAACTATGGCTACACCTTC	CASRPLTDRGPNYGYTF
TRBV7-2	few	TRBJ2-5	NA	TGTGCCAGCAGCTTAGAGTGGTGGCTACGGAGTAACCAAGAGACCCAGTACTTC	CASSLEWWLRSNQETQYF
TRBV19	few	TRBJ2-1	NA	TGTGCCAGTAGTATTTGGCAGGAGCAGTTCTTC	CASSIWQEQFF
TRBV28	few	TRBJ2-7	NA	TGTGCCAGCAGTTTACGGTCCCACGAGCAGTACTTC	CASSLRSHEQYF
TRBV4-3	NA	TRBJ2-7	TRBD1	TGCGCCAGCAGCCAAGGCCTACCCGGACAGGGAAGTTACGAGCAGTACTTC	CASSQGLPGQGSYEQYF
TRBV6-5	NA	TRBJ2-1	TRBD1	TGTGCCAGCACTCGGGGACAGGGGGCTCGTGAGCAGTTCTTC	CASTRGQGAREQFF
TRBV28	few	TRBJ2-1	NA	TGTGCCAGCAGTTATGACAGCTCCTACAATGAGCAGTTCTTC	CASSYDSSYNEQFF
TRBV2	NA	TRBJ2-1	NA	TGTGCCAGCACAGGGCCAAATGAGCAGTTCTTC	CASTGPNEQFF
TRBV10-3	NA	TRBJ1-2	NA	TGTGCCATCAGGCAGGGCCTTTCTAACTATGGCTACACCTTC	CAIRQGLSNYGYTF
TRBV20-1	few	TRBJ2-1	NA	TGCAGTGCTAGAAACTACAATGAGCAGTTCTTC	CSARNYNEQFF
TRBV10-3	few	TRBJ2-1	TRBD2	TGTGCCATCAGTGACAAAGGTTTGGGGACTAGCGGGTTAAAGCAGTTCTTC	CAISDKGLGTSGLKQFF
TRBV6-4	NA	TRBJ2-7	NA	TGTGCCAGCAGGTTACAGGGCTACGAGCAGTACTTC	CASRLQGYEQYF
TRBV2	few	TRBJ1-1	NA	TGTGCCAGCAGTGAGGGGTTGAACACTGAAGCTTTCTTT	CASSEGLNTEAFF
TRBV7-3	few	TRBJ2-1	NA	TGTGCCAGCAGCCCCGGGCCTAGCGCTTACAATGAGCAGTTCTTC	CASSPGPSAYNEQFF
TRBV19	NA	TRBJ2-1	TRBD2	TGTGCCAGTTGTCGGGTAGGTTCTAGCGGGGCCGAGCAGTTCTTC	CASCRVGSSGAEQFF
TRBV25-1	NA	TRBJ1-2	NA	TGTGCCAGCAGTTCCCGAGGGGGGTACTATGGCTACACCTTC	CASSSRGGYYGYTF
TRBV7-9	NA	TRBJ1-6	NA	TGTGCCAGCAGCTTAGCAGCCGGAGGGAGTTCACCCCTCCACTTT	CASSLAAGGSSPLHF
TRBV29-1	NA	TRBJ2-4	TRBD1	TGCAGCGTAGGACAGGCGAGAACTGACATTCAGTACTTC	CSVGQARTDIQYF
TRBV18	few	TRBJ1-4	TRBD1	TGTGCCAGCTTCAGGGGGCGAGATGAAAAACTGTTTTTT	CASFRGRDEKLFF
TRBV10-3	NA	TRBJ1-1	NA	TGTGCCATCAGAGGGACTTCCGATCACACTGAAGCTTTCTTT	CAIRGTSDHTEAFF